Below, one T cell receptor beta chain is given with its context. As yet, its antigen is unknown. Only in-frame clones appear in the TCRdb table, and some are missing; sequencing was by immunoSEQ multiplex PCR. This sample has fewer than 130,000 clones, with 85% to 90% found just once. The source of the sample is a study of cytomegalovirus exposure and HLA in healthy donors. Findings of the study overall: Some public TCRs appeared in many individuals, while most sequences were rare.

The specimen was PBMCs. This receptor was taken from a woman aged 25-40 years in good health and CMV-seropositive.

This chain's CDR3 is CASSAPGFSYGYTF. CDR3 DNA: TGTGCCAGCAGTGCACCAGGTTTTTCCTATGGCTACACCTTC. The chain carries TRBV27 and TRBJ1-2; D is uncertain. This CDR3 region has 14 residues. Trimming took 5 bases from V and 4 from J, leaving 14 bases between them. Germline CDR1 is MNHEY and CDR2 is SMNVEV (reference sequence).